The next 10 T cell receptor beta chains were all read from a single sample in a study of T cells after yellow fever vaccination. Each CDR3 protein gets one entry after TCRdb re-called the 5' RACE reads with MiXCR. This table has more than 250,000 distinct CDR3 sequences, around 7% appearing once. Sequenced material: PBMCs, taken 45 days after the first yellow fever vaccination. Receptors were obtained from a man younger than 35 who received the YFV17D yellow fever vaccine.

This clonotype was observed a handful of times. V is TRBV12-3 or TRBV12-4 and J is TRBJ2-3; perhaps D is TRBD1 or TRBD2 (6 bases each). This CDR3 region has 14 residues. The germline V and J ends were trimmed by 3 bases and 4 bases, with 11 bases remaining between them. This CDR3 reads CASSFGGLADTQYF. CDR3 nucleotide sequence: TGTGCCAGCAGTTTCGGGGGCTTGGCAGATACGCAGTATTTT.

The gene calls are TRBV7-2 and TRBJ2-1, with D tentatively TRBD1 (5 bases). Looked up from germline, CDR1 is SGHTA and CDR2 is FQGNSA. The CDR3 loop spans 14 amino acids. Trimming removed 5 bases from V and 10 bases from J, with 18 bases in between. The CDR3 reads CASSAQVGPYEQFF. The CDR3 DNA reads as TGTGCCAGCAGCGCCCAGGTGGGGCCGTACGAGCAGTTCTTC. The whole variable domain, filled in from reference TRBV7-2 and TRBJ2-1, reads GAGVSQSPSNKVTEKGKDVELRCDPISGHTALYWYRQSLGQGLEFLIYFQGNSAPDKSGLPSDRFSAERTGGSVSTLTIQRTQQEDSAVYLCASSAQVGPYEQFFGPGTRLTVL.

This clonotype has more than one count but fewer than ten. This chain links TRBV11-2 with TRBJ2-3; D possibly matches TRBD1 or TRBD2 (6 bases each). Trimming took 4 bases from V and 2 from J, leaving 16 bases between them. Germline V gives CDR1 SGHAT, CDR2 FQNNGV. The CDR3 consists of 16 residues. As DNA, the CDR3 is TGTGCCAGCAGCTGGGGGGCCCCTCTACCCACAGATACGCAGTATTTT. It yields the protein CASSWGAPLPTDTQYF.

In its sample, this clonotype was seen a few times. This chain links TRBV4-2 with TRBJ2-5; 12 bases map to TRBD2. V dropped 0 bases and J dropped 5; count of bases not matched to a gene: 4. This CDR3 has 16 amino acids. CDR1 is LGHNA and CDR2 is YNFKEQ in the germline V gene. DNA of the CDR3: TGTGCCAGCAGCCAAGAACTAGCGGGGGGCGGGGAGACCCAGTACTTC. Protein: CASSQELAGGGETQYF.

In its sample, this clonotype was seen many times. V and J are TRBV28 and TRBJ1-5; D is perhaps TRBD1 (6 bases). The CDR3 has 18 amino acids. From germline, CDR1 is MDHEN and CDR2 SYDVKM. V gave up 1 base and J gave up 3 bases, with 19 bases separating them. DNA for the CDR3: TGTGCCAGCAGTTTATATCCCCGGACAGCATCTTTCAATCAGCCCCAGCATTTT. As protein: CASSLYPRTASFNQPQHF.

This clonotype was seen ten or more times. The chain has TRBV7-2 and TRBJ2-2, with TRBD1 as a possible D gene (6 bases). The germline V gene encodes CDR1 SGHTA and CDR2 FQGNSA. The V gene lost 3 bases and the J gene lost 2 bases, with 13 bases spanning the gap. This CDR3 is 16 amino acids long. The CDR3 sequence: CASSFYLGANTGELFF. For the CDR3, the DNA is TGTGCCAGCAGCTTCTATCTGGGGGCTAACACCGGGGAGCTGTTTTTT. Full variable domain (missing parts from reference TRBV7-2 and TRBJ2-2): GAGVSQSPSNKVTEKGKDVELRCDPISGHTALYWYRQSLGQGLEFLIYFQGNSAPDKSGLPSDRFSAERTGGSVSTLTIQRTQQEDSAVYLCASSFYLGANTGELFFGEGSRLTVL.

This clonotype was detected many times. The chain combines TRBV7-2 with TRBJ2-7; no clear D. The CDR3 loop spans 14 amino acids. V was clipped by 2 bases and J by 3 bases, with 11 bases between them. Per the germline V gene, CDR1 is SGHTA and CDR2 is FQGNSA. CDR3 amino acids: CASSLSAAHYEQYF. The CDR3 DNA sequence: TGTGCCAGCAGCTTATCTGCGGCCCACTACGAGCAGTACTTC.

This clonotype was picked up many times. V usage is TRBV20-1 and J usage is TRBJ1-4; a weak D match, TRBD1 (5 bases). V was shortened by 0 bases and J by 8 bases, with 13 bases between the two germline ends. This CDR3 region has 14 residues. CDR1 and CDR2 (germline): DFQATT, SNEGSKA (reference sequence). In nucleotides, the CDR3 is TGCAGTGCTAGAGATCCCAGGGATGGCGAAAAACTGTTTTTT. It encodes CSARDPRDGEKLFF.

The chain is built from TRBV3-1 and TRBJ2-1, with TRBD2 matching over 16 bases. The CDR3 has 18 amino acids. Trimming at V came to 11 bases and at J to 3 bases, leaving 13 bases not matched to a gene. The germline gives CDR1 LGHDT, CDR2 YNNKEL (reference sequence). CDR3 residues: CAFSPTGLAGGYYNEQFF. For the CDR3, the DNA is TGTGCCTTCAGTCCCACGGGACTAGCGGGGGGGTACTACAATGAGCAGTTCTTC.

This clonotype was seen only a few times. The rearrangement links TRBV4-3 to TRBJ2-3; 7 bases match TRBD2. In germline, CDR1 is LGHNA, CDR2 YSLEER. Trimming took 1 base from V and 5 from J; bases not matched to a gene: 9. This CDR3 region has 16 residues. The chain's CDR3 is CASSQGSRGLKDTQYF. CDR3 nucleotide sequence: TGCGCCAGCAGCCAAGGTTCGCGGGGGTTGAAAGATACGCAGTATTTT.